The 15 T cell receptor beta chains below all came from one sample that was sequenced in a study of T cells in localized non-small cell lung cancer. Generated by immunoSEQ multiplex PCR, the TCRdb table keeps only in-frame clones and is missing some. The sample lists about 36,000 clones; roughly 89% were seen once. The sequences come from peripheral blood, collected before any cancer treatment. The receptors here all came from a woman aged 40 to 75 with stage I lung adenocarcinoma.

The rearrangement joins TRBV18 to TRBJ1-3; D not certain. Trimming took off 6 bases at V and 0 bases at J, with 15 bases between the two ends. Per germline, CDR1 KGHSH and CDR2 LQKENI. The CDR3 is 16 amino acids. The CDR3 region has the DNA TGTGCCAGCTCCCGTCGGACTTCCGACTCTGGAAACACCATATATTTT. This sequence encodes CASSRRTSDSGNTIYF.

The chain uses TRBV27 and TRBJ1-4, with TRBD1 matching over 7 bases. J lost 6 bases, V lost 3 bases, and 7 bases had no gene match. The CDR3 has 15 amino acids. Germline V gene sequence: CDR1 MNHEY, CDR2 SMNVEV (reference sequence). CDR3: CASSLEGALHEKLFF. CDR3 sequence (DNA): TGTGCCAGCAGTTTGGAGGGGGCTCTACATGAAAAACTGTTTTTT.

Only one count was recorded for this clone. The chain links TRBV19 to TRBJ1-6; TRBD1 agrees at 8 bases. V was clipped by 3 bases and J by 6 bases; unmatched bases: 7. The CDR3 totals 16 residues. Germline V lookup: CDR1 LNHDA, CDR2 SQIVND (reference sequence). CDR3 in DNA: TGTGCCAGTAGTATCCGGACAGGGCGATCTAATTCACCCCTCCACTTT. Encoded protein: CASSIRTGRSNSPLHF. The full variable domain, completed using reference TRBV19 and TRBJ1-6, is DGGITQSPKYLFRKEGQNVTLSCEQNLNHDAMYWYRQDPGQGLRLIYYSQIVNDFQKGDIAEGYSVSREKKESFPLTVTSAQKNPTAFYLCASSIRTGRSNSPLHFGNGTRLTVT.

The chain carries TRBV29-1 and TRBJ1-2, with D possibly TRBD1 on 5 matching bases. The CDR3 consists of 15 residues. Between the trimmed V and J ends, which lost 5 bases and 4 bases, there was a span of 20 bases. From germline, CDR1 is SQVTM and CDR2 ANQGSEA. DNA for the CDR3: TGCAGCGTTCTGGGGTTCAGCCTAGGGGTCTATGGCTACACCTTC. Translated, it gives CSVLGFSLGVYGYTF.

The sample holds one count of this clone. This rearrangement joins TRBV18 to TRBJ2-5, with D possibly being TRBD1 or TRBD2 (6 bases each). CDR3 length equals 15 residues. V shed 6 bases and J shed 3 bases, with 17 bases lying between them. Looked up from germline, CDR1 is KGHSH and CDR2 is LQKENI. CDR3 in amino acids: CASSPSRRGEETQYF. Written as DNA, the CDR3 is TGTGCCAGCTCCCCAAGCAGGAGGGGGGAAGAGACCCAGTACTTC.

The chain links TRBV19 to TRBJ1-1; D is uncertain. Germline V gives CDR1 LNHDA, CDR2 SQIVND (reference sequence). The CDR3 length is 15 residues. V lost 3 bases and J lost 1, with 12 bases in between. CDR3 in amino acids: CASSILGQANTEAFF. Written as DNA, the CDR3 is TGTGCCAGTAGTATTTTAGGCCAGGCGAACACTGAAGCTTTCTTT.

V and J are TRBV5-1 and TRBJ1-4, with TRBD1 matching over 12 bases. Trimming removed 4 bases from V and 8 bases from J; junction bases left unmatched: 3. CDR3 length: 14 residues. The V gene's germline CDR1 is SGHRS and CDR2 YFSETQ. Written as DNA, the CDR3 is TGCGCCAGCAGCCCCGGGACAGGGGGCGAAAAACTGTTTTTT. Translating gives CASSPGTGGEKLFF.

The count of this clone is one. The V gene is TRBV28, the J gene TRBJ2-5; D is ambiguous. TRBJ2-7 explains the end of the DNA better; the J call may be wrong. Germline loops: CDR1 MDHEN, CDR2 SYDVKM. The CDR3 covers 11 residues. The CDR3 protein is CASSGTYEQYF. The CDR3 DNA sequence: TGTGCCAGCAGCGGTACCTACGAGCAGTACTTC.

This sequence joins TRBV29-1 and TRBJ1-2; 7 bases are shared with TRBD1. Germline trimming cut 6 bases from V and 7 bases from J; bases unmatched to any gene: 14. Looked up from germline, CDR1 is SQVTM and CDR2 is ANQGSEA. The CDR3 is 14 residues long. In DNA form, the CDR3 reads TGCAGCGTCGTTGAACAGGGGTTGGTTTTTGGCTACACCTTC. It encodes CSVVEQGLVFGYTF.

The CDR3 loop reads CASSSQGALLGTEAFF. The CDR3 DNA is TGTGCCAGCAGCTCTCAGGGGGCGCTCCTTGGCACTGAAGCTTTCTTT. The chain combines TRBV7-2 with TRBJ1-1; 8 positions match TRBD1. CDR1 is SGHTA, CDR2 FQGNSA, per germline. Unmatched junction bases numbered 11, after V lost 4 bases and J lost 4 bases. The CDR3 is 16 residues long.

This chain joins TRBV5-1 and TRBJ2-5; tentative D call: TRBD1 (6 bases). V gave up 2 bases and J gave up 4 bases, with 9 bases separating them. The germline V gene encodes CDR1 SGHRS and CDR2 YFSETQ. This CDR3 is 13 amino acids long. The CDR3 loop reads CASSFLGGETQYF. The CDR3 coding sequence is TGCGCCAGCAGCTTCCTAGGGGGAGAGACCCAGTACTTC.

V usage is TRBV25-1 and J usage is TRBJ1-4; tentatively, D is TRBD1 (6 bases). Trimming cost V 0 bases and J 7 bases, with 21 bases left between them. The germline V gene has CDR1 MGHDK and CDR2 SYGVNS. The CDR3 spans 18 residues. CDR3 nucleotide sequence: TGTGCCAGCAGTGAATATAAGGAGGGCAGGGGACCTCCTGAAAAACTGTTTTTT. Its protein product is CASSEYKEGRGPPEKLFF.

V gene TRBV10-3 combines with J gene TRBJ1-1; unclear D gene. Germline CDR1 ENHRY, CDR2 SYGVKD. V was trimmed by 10 bases and J by 1 base, leaving 13 bases between them. This CDR3 is built from 13 residues. The CDR3 nucleotides are TGTGCCACTACGGGCAGAAAGAACACTGAAGCTTTCTTT. This codes for CATTGRKNTEAFF.

V usage is TRBV6-7 and J usage is TRBJ2-7; D not resolved. TRBV6-7 is noted as an ORF with a role that remains uncertain. V was clipped by 2 bases and J by 2 bases, with 13 bases between them. This CDR3 is 15 amino acids long. CDR3: CASSYARSFPYEQYF. The CDR3 nucleotides read TGTGCCAGCAGTTACGCCAGGTCGTTTCCCTACGAGCAGTACTTC.

This rearrangement joins TRBV7-2 to TRBJ1-4; the D gene is possibly TRBD1 (5 bases). The CDR3 totals 15 residues. V was cut by 5 bases and J by 7 bases, with 17 bases left in between. CDR1 is SGHTA, CDR2 FQGNSA, per germline. The CDR3 reads CASSPDGGRSEKLFF. The CDR3 region has the DNA TGTGCCAGCAGCCCCGACGGGGGGAGAAGTGAAAAACTGTTTTTT.